The 26 T cell receptor beta chains below all came from one sample that was sequenced in a study of identical twins. TCRdb independently ran MiXCR on the 5' RACE reads; one entry per CDR3 protein. Of 260,000 or so distinct CDR3 sequences listed, 6% to 8% were seen once; the top ten hold around 5%. The sample was also linked to a second study, of yellow fever vaccine responses in identical twins.

Sequenced material: CD8+ T cells sorted from blood. These receptor sequences come from a woman between 18 and 29 years old in good health.

The chain carries TRBV27 and TRBJ1-2; D remains unclear. The CDR3 covers 13 residues. The ends were cut back, 5 bases at V and 4 bases at J, with 11 bases in the middle. Per the germline V gene, CDR1 is MNHEY and CDR2 is SMNVEV (reference sequence). The CDR3 DNA follows: TGTGCCAGCAGTCCTCCAGGTAGCTATGGCTACACCTTC. Translated, it gives CASSPPGSYGYTF.

The genes are TRBV9 and TRBJ2-2; D remains unclear. Germline V gene sequence: CDR1 SGDLS, CDR2 YYNGEE. The ends were cut back, 2 bases at V and 4 bases at J, with 6 bases in the middle. The CDR3 has 13 amino acids. The CDR3 nucleotides read TGTGCCAGCAGCGTCGACCCCACCGGGGAGCTGTTTTTT. It encodes CASSVDPTGELFF.

This clonotype has more than one count but fewer than ten. CDR3 sequence: CASSLVPGTYYNEQFF. The CDR3 coding sequence is TGTGCCAGCAGCTTGGTCCCCGGGACATATTACAATGAGCAGTTCTTC. V and J are TRBV5-5 and TRBJ2-1, with D perhaps matching TRBD1 (6 bases). There are 16 residues in the CDR3. CDR1 SGHKS and CDR2 YYEKEE come from the germline V gene (reference sequence). V shed 0 bases and J shed 4 bases, with 14 bases lying between them.

This chain connects TRBV2 to TRBJ2-3, with a possible D match to TRBD2 (6 bases). Germline V gene lookup returns CDR1 SNHLY and CDR2 FYNNEI. V lost 4 bases and J lost 3, with 20 bases in between. The CDR3 is 17 residues long. The CDR3 DNA is TGTGCCAGCAGTGGGGGGTCCGGAGGGAGAAGAACAGATACGCAGTATTTT. Encoded protein: CASSGGSGGRRTDTQYF.

In this sample, this clonotype turned up many times. DNA of the CDR3: TGTGCCAGCAGTGAATTGCCCAATGGCGGGGGGGCTAGCGGGGAGCTGTTTTTT. Its protein product is CASSELPNGGGASGELFF. V usage is TRBV2 and J usage is TRBJ2-2; 9 bases are a match to TRBD2. Trimming took 2 bases from V and 7 from J; bases not matched to a gene: 14. CDR3 size: 18 residues. Germline CDR1 and CDR2: SNHLY and FYNNEI.

This clonotype was recorded at least ten times. The chain uses TRBV27 and TRBJ1-1; unclear D gene. The CDR3 consists of 11 residues. Germline V CDR1 and CDR2: MNHEY, SMNVEV (reference sequence). The V and J ends lost 7 bases and 10 bases respectively, with 13 bases between them. The CDR3 nucleotides read TGTGCCAGCAAGGACGCTCACGGAGCTTTCTTT. It specifies CASKDAHGAFF.

This clonotype has just a few counts. The rearrangement links TRBV4-1 to TRBJ2-1, with a weak D call TRBD2 (5 bases). Germline CDR1 MGHRA, CDR2 YSYEKL. The V gene lost 4 bases and the J gene lost 6 bases, with 10 bases spanning the gap. CDR3 length: 13 residues. The CDR3 DNA is TGCGCCAGCAGCCCAACTAGTTTCAATGAGCAGTTCTTC. The encoded protein is CASSPTSFNEQFF.

This chain joins TRBV10-3 and TRBJ2-5; D is uncertain. The ends were cut back, 2 bases at V and 2 bases at J, with 3 bases in the middle. The CDR3 length is 12 residues. The germline CDR1 and CDR2 sequences are ENHRY and SYGVKD. CDR3 nucleotide sequence: TGTGCCATCAGTGAGGAACAAGAGACCCAGTACTTC. Its protein is CAISEEQETQYF.

Ten or more counts support this clonotype. The chain uses TRBV15 and TRBJ2-7; D is uncertain. The V end lost 0 bases, the J end lost 9 bases, and 21 bases lay between the germline ends. The CDR3 length is 16 residues. Germline V lookup: CDR1 LNHNV, CDR2 YYDKDF (reference sequence). The CDR3: CATSRDQGSAVDGQYF. The CDR3 region has the DNA TGTGCCACCAGCAGAGATCAAGGGTCGGCCGTGGATGGGCAGTACTTC.

This chain joins TRBV28 and TRBJ1-4; D perhaps matches TRBD1 (6 bases). The germline gives CDR1 MDHEN, CDR2 SYDVKM. The CDR3 is 13 amino acids. Trimming cost V 6 bases and J 6 bases, with 11 bases left between them. The CDR3 region has the DNA TGTGCCAGCAGCCGGACAGCAGATGAAAAACTGTTTTTT. Translated, it gives CASSRTADEKLFF.

CDR3 sequence (DNA): TGTGCCAGCAGCTTTGGGCTAGCGGGAGAGGAGGAGCAGTTCTTC. Encoded protein: CASSFGLAGEEEQFF. This rearrangement joins TRBV5-5 to TRBJ2-1; 10 bases line up with TRBD2. The CDR3 covers 15 residues. V was pared by 2 bases and J by 10 bases, with 9 bases of the junction left unmatched. Germline V gene data show CDR1 as SGHKS and CDR2 as YYEKEE (reference sequence).

This clonotype occurred many times. The chain has TRBV29-1 and TRBJ2-7, with TRBD1 identical over 10 bases. Per germline, CDR1 SQVTM and CDR2 ANQGSEA. The CDR3 runs to 13 residues. After removal of 6 bases from V and 0 bases from J, the junction contained 2 bases not matched to a gene. The CDR3 DNA reads as TGCAGCGTCGGGACAGGGGACTCCTACGAGCAGTACGTC. This gives the protein CSVGTGDSYEQYV.

This clonotype was counted between two and nine times. The chain recombines TRBV6-1 with TRBJ2-1; TRBD2 matches at 9 bases. The J segment lost 8 bases and the V segment lost 8 bases, leaving 19 bases of the junction unmatched. Germline CDR1 MNHNS, CDR2 SASEGT. This CDR3 has 17 amino acids. The DNA for the CDR3 is TGTGCCAGCCGAAAGCAGATTTTAGCGGGGGCTTCGGATGAGCAGTTCTTC. Its translation: CASRKQILAGASDEQFF.

In its sample, this clonotype was seen a few times. The chain employs TRBV7-2 and TRBJ2-1; TRBD2 aligns across 11 bases. The junction had 6 bases not matched to a gene; V was cut back by 0 bases and J by 2 bases. The CDR3 runs to 18 residues. Germline V lookup: CDR1 SGHTA, CDR2 FQGNSA. CDR3 loop: CASSLAWIAGGPYNEQFF. The CDR3 nucleotides are TGTGCCAGCAGCTTAGCTTGGATAGCGGGAGGGCCCTACAATGAGCAGTTCTTC.

The rearrangement uses TRBV5-5 and TRBJ2-3, with 8 bases lining up with TRBD2. This CDR3 is 16 amino acids long. The trim removed 5 bases at V and 0 bases at J, leaving 8 bases unmatched. Per germline, CDR1 SGHKS and CDR2 YYEKEE (reference sequence). CDR3: CASSSSGSLSTDTQYF. The CDR3 region has the DNA TGTGCCAGCAGTTCAAGCGGGAGCCTTAGCACAGATACGCAGTATTTT.

In its sample, this clonotype was seen many times. A read error may account for a junction end that differs from germline. The V and J genes are TRBV4-1 and TRBJ1-1; no reliable D call. From germline, CDR1 is MGHRA and CDR2 YSYEKL. The CDR3 length is 14 residues. CDR3 sequence: CASSPGQVNTEAFF. As DNA, the CDR3 is TGTGCCAGCAGTCCTGGCCAGGTGAACACTGAAGCTTTCTTT.

In this sample, this clonotype turned up many times. This rearrangement joins TRBV4-1 to TRBJ1-1, with D maybe TRBD1 (5 bases). The CDR3 is 16 amino acids. Germline CDR1 MGHRA, CDR2 YSYEKL. The V end lost 1 base, the J end lost 0 bases, and 12 bases lay between the germline ends. CDR3 region: CASSQAGGNMNTEAFF. The CDR3 nucleotides read TGCGCCAGCAGCCAAGCCGGGGGGAACATGAACACTGAAGCTTTCTTT.

This clonotype has a count of ten or more. The rearrangement joins TRBV7-9 to TRBJ2-1; 7 bases are shared with TRBD1. The germline V gene encodes CDR1 SEHNR and CDR2 FQNEAQ (reference sequence). The CDR3 contains 15 residues. The V segment lost 4 bases and the J segment 6 bases; nucleotides outside the gene matches: 9. CDR3 loop: CASSYTGANTNEQFF. CDR3 bases: TGTGCCAGCAGCTATACAGGGGCCAACACCAATGAGCAGTTCTTC.

This chain connects TRBV27 to TRBJ2-1; D is possibly TRBD2 (5 bases). This CDR3 spans 16 amino acids. The germline gives CDR1 MNHEY, CDR2 SMNVEV (reference sequence). With 1 base removed from V and 5 bases from J, the gap between germline ends came to 15 bases. The CDR3 DNA reads as TGTGCCAGCAGTTTATTCTTTGGCGGGCCCCACAATGAGCAGTTCTTC. As protein: CASSLFFGGPHNEQFF.

V and J are TRBV6-5 and TRBJ2-2, with TRBD1 identical over 12 bases. CDR1 MNHEY and CDR2 SVGAGI come from the germline V gene. The CDR3 contains 19 residues. Germline trimming cut 1 base from V and 0 bases from J; bases unmatched to any gene: 6. CDR3 in amino acids: CASSYFRDRGPANTGELFF. The CDR3 region has the DNA TGTGCCAGCAGTTACTTCCGGGACAGGGGGCCCGCGAACACCGGGGAGCTGTTTTTT.

V is TRBV7-9 and J is TRBJ2-7; 9 nucleotides match TRBD2. V shed 5 bases and J 0 bases; nucleotides not matched to a gene: 8. CDR1 is SEHNR, CDR2 FQNEAQ, per germline (reference sequence). The CDR3 extends over 16 amino acids. The CDR3 nucleotides read TGTGCCAGCAGCCCACGGGCTAGCGGGATCTCCTACGAGCAGTACTTC. It is translated as CASSPRASGISYEQYF.

This clonotype was detected many times. This chain connects TRBV7-2 to TRBJ2-1, with D maybe TRBD2 (5 bases). This CDR3 spans 14 amino acids. Trimming pared 5 bases from V and 4 bases from J, leaving 12 bases between. Germline V gene sequence: CDR1 SGHTA, CDR2 FQGNSA. The CDR3 sequence: CASSPTRAYNEQFF. The CDR3 DNA sequence: TGTGCCAGCAGCCCCACTAGAGCTTACAATGAGCAGTTCTTC.

This clonotype occurred a few times. The chain recombines TRBV7-9 with TRBJ2-1; D possibly corresponds to TRBD2 (5 bases). This CDR3 comprises 14 residues. Germline CDR1 is SEHNR and CDR2 is FQNEAQ (reference sequence). V dropped 5 bases and J dropped 14 bases, with 22 bases sitting between them. DNA of the CDR3: TGTGCCAGCAGCCGACCGAACCAGGACCGGCGGGAGTTCTTC. Protein product: CASSRPNQDRREFF.

This clonotype appeared a few times. The chain joins TRBV5-6 to TRBJ2-6; D is uncertain. Per the germline V gene, CDR1 is SGHDT and CDR2 is YYEEEE. With 0 bases removed from V and 0 bases from J, the gap between germline ends came to 10 bases. The CDR3 has 17 residues. CDR3 DNA: TGTGCCAGCAGCTTGGCTGGATCTAGCTCTGGGGCCAACGTCCTGACTTTC. Protein: CASSLAGSSSGANVLTF.

The V and J genes are TRBV24-1 and TRBJ2-2; TRBD1 or TRBD2 may be the D gene (5 bases each). CDR3 length: 14 amino acids. Trimming cost V 7 bases and J 5 bases, with 13 bases left between them. Per the germline V gene, CDR1 is KGHDR and CDR2 is SFDVKD. In DNA form, the CDR3 reads TGTGCCACCAGGGAAGGGACCACTACCGGGGAGCTGTTTTTT. Protein product: CATREGTTTGELFF.

The V gene is TRBV20-1, the J gene TRBJ2-7, with TRBD1 as a possible D gene (5 bases). V was shortened by 5 bases and J by 4 bases, with 12 bases between the two germline ends. The CDR3 consists of 12 residues. Germline V lookup: CDR1 DFQATT, CDR2 SNEGSKA (reference sequence). The CDR3: CSALLQGYEQYV. CDR3 bases: TGCAGTGCTCTCCTCCAGGGTTACGAGCAGTACGTC.